Included here is one T cell receptor (beta chain) sequence, with context. The antigen is not known. This sample was taken from a study of cytomegalovirus exposure and HLA in healthy donors. General study points: Under in vitro conditions, three CMV-associated chains were confirmed as specific for CMV antigens. Cytomegalovirus-associated status was assigned to around 160 TCR beta chains.

The germline gives CDR1 MNHEY, CDR2 SMNVEV (reference sequence). The junction had 6 bases not matched to a gene; V was cut back by 5 bases and J by 9 bases. This CDR3 comprises 13 residues. The method was immunoSEQ multiplex PCR; TCRdb's version includes in-frame clones alone and lacks a portion of them. Among about 180,000 clones listed, around nine tenths were seen once. Sequencing used PBMCs. The chain links TRBV27 to TRBJ2-2, with 7 nucleotides matching TRBD1. The source of this sequence is a woman under 40 in good health and CMV-seronegative. The CDR3 DNA sequence: TGTGCCAGCAGTGTCACAGGGGTTCGGGAGCTGTTTTTT. Protein sequence: CASSVTGVRELFF.